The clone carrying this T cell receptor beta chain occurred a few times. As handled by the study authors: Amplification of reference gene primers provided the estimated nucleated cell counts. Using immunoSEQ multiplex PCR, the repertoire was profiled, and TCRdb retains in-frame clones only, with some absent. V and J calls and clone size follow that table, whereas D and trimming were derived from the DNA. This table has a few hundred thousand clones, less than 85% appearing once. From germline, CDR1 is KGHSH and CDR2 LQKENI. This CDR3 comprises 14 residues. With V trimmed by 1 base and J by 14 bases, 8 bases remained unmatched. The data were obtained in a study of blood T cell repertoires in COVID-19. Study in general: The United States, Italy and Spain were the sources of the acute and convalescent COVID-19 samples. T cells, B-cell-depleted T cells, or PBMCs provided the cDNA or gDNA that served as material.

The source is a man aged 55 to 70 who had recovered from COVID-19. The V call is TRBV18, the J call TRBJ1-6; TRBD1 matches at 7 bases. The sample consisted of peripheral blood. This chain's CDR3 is CASSPRTGGGSLHF. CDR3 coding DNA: TGTGCCAGCTCACCACGGACAGGCGGCGGGTCCCTCCACTTT.